This T cell receptor beta chain emerged from a study of blood T cell repertoires in COVID-19. Study-level information: Acute and convalescent COVID-19 specimens originated in the United States, Italy and Spain.

Assay: immunoSEQ multiplex PCR; the TCRdb copy retains only in-frame clones and omits some. The table includes approximately 45,000 clones, almost 90% detected once. V gave up 4 bases and J gave up 3 bases, with 9 bases separating them. The CDR3 is 13 residues long. The germline gives CDR1 SGHTA, CDR2 FQGNSA. This clone was counted once. This chain links TRBV7-2 with TRBJ1-1; D unresolved. This TCR derives from a human donor in a cohort sampled during active COVID-19. Sequenced input: peripheral blood. CDR3 DNA sequence: TGTGCCAGCAGCTCCCAGTATGACACTGAAGCTTTCTTT. Protein: CASSSQYDTEAFF.